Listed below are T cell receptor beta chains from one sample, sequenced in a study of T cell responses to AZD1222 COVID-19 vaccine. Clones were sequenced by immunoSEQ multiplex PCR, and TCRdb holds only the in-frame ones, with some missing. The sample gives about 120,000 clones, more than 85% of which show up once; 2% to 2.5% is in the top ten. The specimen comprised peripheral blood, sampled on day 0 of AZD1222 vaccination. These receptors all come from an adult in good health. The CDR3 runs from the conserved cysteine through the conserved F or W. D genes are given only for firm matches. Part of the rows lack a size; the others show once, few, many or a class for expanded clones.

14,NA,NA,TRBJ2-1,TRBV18,TGTGCCAGCTGCCCGGAAAGCTCCTACAATGAGCAGTTCTTC,CASCPESSYNEQFF
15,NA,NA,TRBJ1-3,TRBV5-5,TGTGCCAGCAGCACCAGGGTTGTCTCTGGAAACACCATATATTTT,CASSTRVVSGNTIYF
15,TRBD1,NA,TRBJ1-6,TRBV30,TGTGCCTGGAGTGAAGGGACAGGGCCGAATTCACCCCTCCACTTT,CAWSEGTGPNSPLHF
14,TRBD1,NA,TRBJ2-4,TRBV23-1,TGCGCCACAAACAGGGGGCGGACTGGAAACATTCAGTACTTC,CATNRGRTGNIQYF
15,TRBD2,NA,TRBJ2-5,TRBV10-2,TGCGCCAGCAGTCTACCTACTAGCGGTAGTGAGACCCAGTACTTC,CASSLPTSGSETQYF
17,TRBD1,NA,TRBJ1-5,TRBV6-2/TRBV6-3,TGTGCCAGCAGTTACTCACAGGGGGGGCTCTCTAATCAGCCCCAGCATTTT,CASSYSQGGLSNQPQHF
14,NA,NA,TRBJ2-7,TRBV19,TGTGCCAGTTCCGAAAGGGTTAGCTCCTACGAGCAGTACTTC,CASSERVSSYEQYF
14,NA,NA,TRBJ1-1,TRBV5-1,TGCGCCAGCAGCTTGACAGGGAGGGACACTGAAGCTTTCTTT,CASSLTGRDTEAFF
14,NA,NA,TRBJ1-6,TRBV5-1,TGCGCCAGCAGCTTGGGGGCCTGGGGGTCACCCCTCCACTTT,CASSLGAWGSPLHF
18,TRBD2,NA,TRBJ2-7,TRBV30,TGTGCCTGGAGCCTATTACTAGCGGGAGTACTTAAACCCTACGAGCAGTACTTC,CAWSLLLAGVLKPYEQYF
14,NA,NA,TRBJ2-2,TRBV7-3,TGTGCCAGCAGCCCCCTAGGGATCACCGGGGAGCTGTTTTTT,CASSPLGITGELFF
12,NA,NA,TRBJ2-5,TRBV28,TGTGCCAGCAGTGAGGGTCGAGAGACCCAGTACTTC,CASSEGRETQYF
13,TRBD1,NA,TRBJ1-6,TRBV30,TGTGCCTGGAGACAGGGGCAAAATTCACCCCTCCACTTT,CAWRQGQNSPLHF
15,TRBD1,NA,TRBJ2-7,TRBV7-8,TGTGCCAGCAGCCCCCGACAGGGAAAAAGCTACGAGCAGTACTTC,CASSPRQGKSYEQYF
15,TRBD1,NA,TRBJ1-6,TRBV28,TGTGCCAGCAGGGACAGGGGGGGCTATAATTCACCCCTCCACTTT,CASRDRGGYNSPLHF
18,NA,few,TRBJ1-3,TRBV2,TGTGCCAGCAGTGATTCGGGTCGTGGGGGGGACTCTGGAAACACCATATATTTT,CASSDSGRGGDSGNTIYF
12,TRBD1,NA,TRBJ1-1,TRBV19,TGTGCCACCAGGGGGCGCAGGACTGAAGCTTTCTTT,CATRGRRTEAFF
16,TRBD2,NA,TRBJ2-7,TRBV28,TGTGCCAGCTCAGTGGAGACTAGCGGGAGTAGGTACGAGCAGTACTTC,CASSVETSGSRYEQYF
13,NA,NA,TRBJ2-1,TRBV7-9,TGTGCCAGCAGCTCCGGGACCTACAATGAGCAGTTCTTC,CASSSGTYNEQFF
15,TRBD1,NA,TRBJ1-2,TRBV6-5,TGTGCCAGCAGTTACCGGGACAGGGTAGCGTACGGCTACACCTTC,CASSYRDRVAYGYTF
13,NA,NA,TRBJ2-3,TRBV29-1,TGCAGCGTTGATCGCTCATTTTCAGATACGCAGTATTTT,CSVDRSFSDTQYF
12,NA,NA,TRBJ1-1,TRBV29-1,TGCAGCGTTGGGACAGTCCCCTTTGGAGCTTTCTTT,CSVGTVPFGAFF
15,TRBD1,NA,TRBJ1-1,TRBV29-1,TGCAGCGCGACTCCAGACAGGGAAAGAAGTACTGAAGCTTTCTTT,CSATPDRERSTEAFF
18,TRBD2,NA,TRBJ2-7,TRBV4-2,TGTGCCAGCAGCCTAGGGACTAGCGGGAGGGCCGGGGCCTACGAGCAGTACTTC,CASSLGTSGRAGAYEQYF
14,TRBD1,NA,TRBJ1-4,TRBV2,TGTGCCAGCAGAGTCGACAGGGGCGATGAAAAACTGTTTTTT,CASRVDRGDEKLFF
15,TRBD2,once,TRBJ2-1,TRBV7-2,TGTGCCAGCAGCTTAGAGGGACTAGCGGAAAATGAGCAGTTCTTC,CASSLEGLAENEQFF
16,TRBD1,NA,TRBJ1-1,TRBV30,TGTGCCTGGAGTGGGGACAGGGGGAGGGAGAACACTGAAGCTTTCTTT,CAWSGDRGRENTEAFF
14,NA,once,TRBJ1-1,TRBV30,TGTGCCTGGACAAGGGACCGTCTGAACACTGAAGCTTTCTTT,CAWTRDRLNTEAFF
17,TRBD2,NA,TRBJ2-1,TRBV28,TGTGCCAGCAGTTTAGGGGGTGGTAGCGGGAGGTACAATGAGCAGTTCTTC,CASSLGGGSGRYNEQFF
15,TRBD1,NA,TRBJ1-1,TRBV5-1,TGCGCCAGCAGCTCCGAACATCAGGGGGCCACTGAAGCTTTCTTT,CASSSEHQGATEAFF
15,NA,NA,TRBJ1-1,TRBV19,TGTGCCAGTAGTATAGCACCACAGGGTCGGACTGAAGCTTTCTTT,CASSIAPQGRTEAFF
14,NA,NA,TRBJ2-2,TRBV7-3,TGTGCCAGCAGCTTAGGGCCCAACGCCGGGGAGCTGTTTTTT,CASSLGPNAGELFF
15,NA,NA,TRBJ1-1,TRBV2,TGTGCCAGCAGTGAAGCTGGAAGGGTTGGCACTGAAGCTTTCTTT,CASSEAGRVGTEAFF
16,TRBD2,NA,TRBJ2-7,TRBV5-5,TGTGCCAGCAGCTTGAGCCCCGGGAGGCCCACCTACGAGCAGTACTTC,CASSLSPGRPTYEQYF
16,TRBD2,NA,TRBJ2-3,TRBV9,TGTGCCAGCAGCGTAGGGGCTAGCGGGAGGGCAGATACGCAGTATTTT,CASSVGASGRADTQYF
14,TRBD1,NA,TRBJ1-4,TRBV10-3,TGTGCCACCGGGACAGCTGCAACTAATGAAAAACTGTTTTTT,CATGTAATNEKLFF
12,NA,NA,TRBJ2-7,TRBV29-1,TGCAGCGTTGATGAACTATCCTACGAGCAGTACTTC,CSVDELSYEQYF
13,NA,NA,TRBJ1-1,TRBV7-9,TGTGCCAGCAGCCCGAACCGACAGACTGAAGCTTTCTTT,CASSPNRQTEAFF
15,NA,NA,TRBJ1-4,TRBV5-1,TGCGCCAGCAGCGCCCTAGGGGGGACTAATGAAAAACTGTTTTTT,CASSALGGTNEKLFF
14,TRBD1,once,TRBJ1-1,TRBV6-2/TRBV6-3,TGTGCCAGCAGTTTCAAGACAGGGGTCACTGAAGCTTTCTTT,CASSFKTGVTEAFF
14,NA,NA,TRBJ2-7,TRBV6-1,TGTGCCAGCAGTGAGGGGGGGGCGGTCAACGAGCAGTACTTC,CASSEGGAVNEQYF
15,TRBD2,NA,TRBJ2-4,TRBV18,TGTGCCAGCTCACCCCAGGGACTAGCGGGAGACATTCAGTACTTC,CASSPQGLAGDIQYF
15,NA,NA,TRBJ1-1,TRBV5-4,TGTGCCAGCAGCCTGGGGCGGGGGATGAACACTGAAGCTTTCTTT,CASSLGRGMNTEAFF
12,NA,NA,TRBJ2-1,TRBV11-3,TGTGCCAGCAGCTTAGATGGACGTGAGCAGTTCTTC,CASSLDGREQFF
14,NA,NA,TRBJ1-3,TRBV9,TGTGCCAGCAGCGTAGGGGACACTGGAAACACCATATATTTT,CASSVGDTGNTIYF
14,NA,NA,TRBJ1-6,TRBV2,TGTGCCAGCAGCGCCGGGACGGCCAATTCACCCCTCCACTTT,CASSAGTANSPLHF
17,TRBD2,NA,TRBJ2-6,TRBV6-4,TGTGCCAGCAGGGAGCGGGAGAGGCCATTTGGGGCCAACGTCCTGACTTTC,CASRERERPFGANVLTF
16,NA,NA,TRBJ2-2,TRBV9,TGTGCCAGCAGCCCACGAGGGGGACCTAACACCGGGGAGCTGTTTTTT,CASSPRGGPNTGELFF